The sequence of this TCR beta chain was determined in a study of cytomegalovirus exposure and HLA in healthy donors. Turning to the study itself: Researchers previously reported finding about 110 million unique TCR beta sequences from around 200 million T cells. Study outcomes and limitations: CMV serostatus alone was available as immune exposure information. The study labeled 150 to 200 TCR beta chains cytomegalovirus-associated.

The primer mix had 60 Vbeta and 13 Jbeta primers. Profiling relied on immunoSEQ multiplex PCR, and the TCRdb table lists in-frame clones only, not all of them. Among 130,000 or so clones, about two thirds were seen once, and the ten largest hold 4.2%. Notes on this clone: Its antigen is unknown. Compared with germline, one end of the junction differs, possibly owing to a read error. The sample contains more than one DNA sequence encoding this CDR3.

The clonotype was recovered from a man aged 50 to 60 in good health and CMV-seropositive. The sequenced material came from PBMCs.

CDR3 bases: TGTGCCAGCAGCGTCGGGACTAGCGGGCAAGAGACCCAGTACTTC. It translates to CASSVGTSGQETQYF. V usage is TRBV5-1 and J usage is TRBJ2-5; 12 positions match TRBD2. Looked up from germline, CDR1 is SGHRS and CDR2 is YFSETQ. This CDR3 spans 15 amino acids.